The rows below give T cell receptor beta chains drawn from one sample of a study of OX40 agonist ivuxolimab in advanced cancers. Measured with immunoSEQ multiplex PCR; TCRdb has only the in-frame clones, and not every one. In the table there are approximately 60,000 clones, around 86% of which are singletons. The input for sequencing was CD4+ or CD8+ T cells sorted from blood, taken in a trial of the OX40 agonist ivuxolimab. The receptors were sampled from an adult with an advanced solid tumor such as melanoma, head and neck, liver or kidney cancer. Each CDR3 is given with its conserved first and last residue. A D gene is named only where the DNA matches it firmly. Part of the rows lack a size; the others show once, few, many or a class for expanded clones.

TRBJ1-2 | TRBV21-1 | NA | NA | TGTGCCAGCAGCAAAGCGCGAATCGGGGCTTGCTATGGCTACACCTTC | CASSKARIGACYGYTF
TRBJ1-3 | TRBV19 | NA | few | TGTGCCAGTAGTATGGGGAGCTCTGGAAACACCATATATTTT | CASSMGSSGNTIYF
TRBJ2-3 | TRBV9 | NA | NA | TGTGCCAGCAGCGTCGGGCTAGGCACAGATACGCAGTATTTT | CASSVGLGTDTQYF
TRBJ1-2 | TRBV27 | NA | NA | TGTGCCAGCAGCCTCAGGGAGGGAGGCGGCTACACCTTC | CASSLREGGGYTF
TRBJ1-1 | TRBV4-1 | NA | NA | TGCGCCAGCAGCCAAGATTCATTCGCAGATGGCACTGAAGCTTTCTTT | CASSQDSFADGTEAFF
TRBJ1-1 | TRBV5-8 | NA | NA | TGTGCCAGCAGCCAAGCAGGGAACACTGAAGCTTTCTTT | CASSQAGNTEAFF
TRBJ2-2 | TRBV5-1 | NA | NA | TGCGCCAGCAGCTCATGGCGGGGACCCGGGGAGCTGTTTTTT | CASSSWRGPGELFF
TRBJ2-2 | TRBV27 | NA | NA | TGTGCCAGCAGTTCGGACGGCCGCACGCCCGGGGAGCTGTTTTTT | CASSSDGRTPGELFF
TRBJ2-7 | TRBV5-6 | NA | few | TGTGCCAGCAGCCCTTATCGGGTGGGCCGCGGACACGAGCAGTACTTC | CASSPYRVGRGHEQYF
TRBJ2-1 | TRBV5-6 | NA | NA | TGTGCCAGCAGCTTGTCGGGGGAGGAAAATGAGCAGTTCTTC | CASSLSGEENEQFF
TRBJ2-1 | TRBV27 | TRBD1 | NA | TGTGCCAGCAGACGGACAGGGCCTACCTACAATGAGCAGTTCTTC | CASRRTGPTYNEQFF
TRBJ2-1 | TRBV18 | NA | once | TGTGCCAGCTCACCACAACAGGACATCTACAATGAGCAGTTCTTC | CASSPQQDIYNEQFF
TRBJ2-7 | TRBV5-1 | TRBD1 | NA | TGCGCCAGCAGTTATGACGGGACAGGGGTCTACGAGCAGTACTTC | CASSYDGTGVYEQYF
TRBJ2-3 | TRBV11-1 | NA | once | TGTGCCAGCAGTCCCGGTCTAGAAAATACGCAGTATTTT | CASSPGLENTQYF
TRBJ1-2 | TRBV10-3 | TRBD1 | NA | TGTGCCATCAGTGAGTGGACAGGATCCAACTATGGCTACACCTTC | CAISEWTGSNYGYTF
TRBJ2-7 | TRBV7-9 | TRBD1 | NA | TGTGCCAGCAGCCGTATCGACAGGGGGAATAACGAGCAGTACTTC | CASSRIDRGNNEQYF